This section outlines one T cell receptor (beta chain) sequence together with its context. These data belong to a study of T cells in Graves' hyperthyroidism and ophthalmopathy. V lost 5 bases, J lost 14 bases, and 13 bases stayed unmatched. The CDR3 loop spans 14 amino acids. Amplification of TCR beta CDR3 regions used RNA as the template. Researchers ran a first-round RT-PCR on the TCR CDR3 using the HTBI primer set. TCRdb called the multiplex PCR reads again in MiXCR, with one record for every CDR3 protein. Seen here are approximately 510,000 distinct CDR3 sequences, around 21% observed once, and the top ten hold around 27%.

The sample was blood. The chain carries TRBV12-3 or TRBV12-4 and TRBJ2-4, with 9 bases matching TRBD1. This receptor was taken from a man aged 18 to 30 with Graves' hyperthyroidism. Here the CDR3 reads CASSQQRTGARKYF. In DNA form, the CDR3 reads TGTGCCAGCAGTCAACAGAGGACAGGGGCCCGGAAGTACTTC.